A single sample gave rise to the 7 T cell receptor beta chains below, sequenced in a study of T-cell memory formation after mild COVID-19 (dated by TCRdb to the early 2020s). Libraries were made using 5' RACE. Data came from an Illumina NovaSeq 6000. TCRdb handled the public reads itself, with Q25 trimming in fastp and clone calling in MiXCR, and kept productive beta chains. Rows are combined by CDR3 protein, so each entry shows the most common genes and DNA. The table for this sample lists under 300,000 distinct CDR3 sequences; about a sixth of them were counted only once. 3% to 4.5% of the sample comes from the top ten. The sample taken for sequencing was PBMCs or a T cell subset sorted from them (not recorded which). Source of these receptors: a man between 18 and 35 years old who had mild COVID-19 (a few samples of this study predate the infection). The sample titles of this study are shuffled in the database, so cell type and time point are left out; the donor was told from shared clones.

This chain links TRBV19 with TRBJ2-3, with D unresolved. CDR3 length: 12 residues. Germline values: CDR1 LNHDA, CDR2 SQIVND (reference sequence). V lost 1 base and J 3 bases, leaving 2 bases between the germline ends. Here the CDR3 reads CASSIGTDTQYF. CDR3 in DNA: TGTGCCAGTAGTATAGGGACAGATACGCAGTATTTT.

This clonotype has only a few counts. The chain is built from TRBV15 and TRBJ2-7; possibly TRBD1 or TRBD2 for D (6 bases each). V was shortened by 1 base and J by 3 bases, with 13 bases between the two germline ends. The CDR3 is made up of 15 amino acids. Germline V CDR1 and CDR2: LNHNV, YYDKDF (reference sequence). The CDR3, as DNA: TGTGCCACCAGCAGAGCGGAGGGGGACGTCTACGAGCAGTACTTC. It is translated as CATSRAEGDVYEQYF. Combining the CDR3 with reference TRBV15 and TRBJ2-7 gives the whole variable domain DAMVIQNPRYQVTQFGKPVTLSCSQTLNHNVMYWYQQKSSQAPKLLFHYYDKDFNNEADTPDNFQSRRPNTSFCFLDIRSPGLGDTAMYLCATSRAEGDVYEQYFGPGTRLTVT.

This chain links TRBV28 with TRBJ2-5; possible D gene TRBD1, 6 bases. Germline V CDR1 and CDR2: MDHEN, SYDVKM. This CDR3 is 13 amino acids long. Trimming took off 6 bases at V and 2 bases at J, with 10 bases between the two ends. CDR3 bases: TGTGCCAGCAGCCGGGACACGCAAGAGACCCAGTACTTC. This translates into CASSRDTQETQYF.

The chain couples TRBV28 to TRBJ1-2, with TRBD1 identical over 7 bases. The V gene's germline CDR1 is MDHEN and CDR2 SYDVKM. CDR3 length equals 13 residues. The trim removed 3 bases at V and 7 bases at J, leaving 5 bases unmatched. Here the CDR3 DNA reads TGTGCCAGCAGTTTCTCAGGGGGACCTGGCTACACCTTC. Translating it yields CASSFSGGPGYTF.

The chain links TRBV3-1 to TRBJ2-2; 7 bases fit TRBD2. The CDR3 has 15 amino acids. Germline CDR1 is LGHDT and CDR2 is YNNKEL (reference sequence). V trimming: 8 bases; J trimming: 8 bases; junction bases outside the gene matches: 14. The CDR3 sequence: CASGVRDYLTGELFF. CDR3 DNA: TGTGCCAGCGGAGTCCGGGACTATCTGACTGGGGAGCTGTTTTTT.

The chain combines TRBV6-5 with TRBJ1-4, with D perhaps matching TRBD1 (5 bases). Trimming took off 2 bases at V and 8 bases at J, with 15 bases between the two ends. Germline V gene data show CDR1 as MNHEY and CDR2 as SVGAGI. This CDR3 comprises 15 residues. In DNA form, the CDR3 reads TGTGCCAGCAGTTACAACTGGGGGTCGAGGGAAAAACTGTTTTTT. Amino acids: CASSYNWGSREKLFF.

This clonotype has just a few counts. The chain employs TRBV12-3 or TRBV12-4 and TRBJ2-1, with D unclear. CDR3 length: 15 amino acids. V was pared by 4 bases and J by 1 base, with 11 bases between. DNA of the CDR3: TGTGCCAGCAGTTCTCAACTTCCATCCTACAATGAGCAGTTCTTC. Translation: CASSSQLPSYNEQFF.